The next 8 T cell receptor beta chains were all read from a single sample in a study of OX40 agonist ivuxolimab in advanced cancers. This table comes from immunoSEQ multiplex PCR, and its TCRdb copy is limited to in-frame clones, with some not included. Among around 20,000 clones listed, around three quarters were seen once. Sequenced here: CD4+ or CD8+ T cells sorted from blood, sampled in a trial of the OX40 agonist ivuxolimab. These receptors were taken from an adult with an advanced solid tumor such as melanoma, head and neck, liver or kidney cancer.

This clone was counted between two and nine times. CDR3: CASSQHLEEETQYF. The CDR3 nucleotides are TGCGCCAGCAGTCAGCACCTAGAGGAGGAGACCCAGTACTTC. The chain combines TRBV23-1 with TRBJ2-5, with D unresolved. TRBV23-1 is assigned to the ORF class and has an uncertain function. This CDR3 region has 14 residues. Trimming stripped 3 bases from V and 5 bases from J, with 13 bases between.

The chain links TRBV30 to TRBJ1-1; TRBD1 matches 9 bases. Germline CDR1 GTSNPN, CDR2 SVGIG (reference sequence). The V segment lost 3 bases and the J segment 7 bases; nucleotides outside the gene matches: 6. CDR3 size: 13 residues. The CDR3 here is CAWSEGQGGEAFF. The CDR3 DNA follows: TGTGCCTGGAGCGAGGGACAGGGCGGTGAAGCTTTCTTT.

This clone has more than one count but fewer than ten. This chain links TRBV7-2 with TRBJ1-5; perhaps TRBD1 as D (5 bases). The length of the CDR3 is 15 residues. The V and J ends lost 5 bases and 1 base respectively, with 12 bases between them. Germline loops: CDR1 SGHTA, CDR2 FQGNSA. CDR3 region: CASSTRGGSNQPQHF. DNA for the CDR3: TGTGCCAGCAGCACGCGGGGGGGGAGCAATCAGCCCCAGCATTTT.

J is TRBJ1-1 and V is TRBV12-5; D is undetermined. The germline V and J ends were trimmed by 0 bases and 4 bases, with 6 bases remaining between them. Germline V gene sequence: CDR1 LGHNT, CDR2 FRNRAP. This CDR3 region has 13 residues. This chain's CDR3 is CASGLVRGTEAFF. The CDR3 region has the DNA TGTGCTAGTGGTTTGGTACGTGGCACTGAAGCTTTCTTT.

This chain links TRBV18 with TRBJ2-1, with D unresolved. V was pared by 3 bases and J by 5 bases, with 11 bases between. Germline V gene data show CDR1 as KGHSH and CDR2 as LQKENI. The CDR3 totals 14 residues. DNA for the CDR3: TGTGCCAGCTCACCCAATCCCCTCAACAATGAGCAGTTCTTC. Translated, it gives CASSPNPLNNEQFF. The whole variable domain, filled in from reference TRBV18 and TRBJ2-1, reads NAGVMQNPRHLVRRRGQEARLRCSPMKGHSHVYWYRQLPEEGLKFMVYLQKENIIDESGMPKERFSAEFPKEGPSILRIQQVVRGDSAAYFCASSPNPLNNEQFFGPGTRLTVL.

This chain uses TRBV18 with TRBJ2-7; the D gene is possibly TRBD1 (6 bases). Deletions cut 4 bases from V and 2 bases from J, with 15 bases between. This CDR3 region has 15 residues. The V gene's germline CDR1 is KGHSH and CDR2 LQKENI. CDR3 DNA sequence: TGTGCCAGCTCACTATTACAGGGTAATCCCTACGAGCAGTACTTC. It specifies CASSLLQGNPYEQYF. Variable domain in full (rest from reference TRBV18 and TRBJ2-7): NAGVMQNPRHLVRRRGQEARLRCSPMKGHSHVYWYRQLPEEGLKFMVYLQKENIIDESGMPKERFSAEFPKEGPSILRIQQVVRGDSAAYFCASSLLQGNPYEQYFGPGTRLTVT.

This clone was found once. V gene TRBV4-2 combines with J gene TRBJ2-1, with 11 bases matching TRBD1. From germline, CDR1 is LGHNA and CDR2 YNFKEQ. J was trimmed by 7 bases and V by 1 base; bases with no gene match: 3. This CDR3 has 15 residues. CDR3 loop: CASSQGRDRGNEQFF. CDR3 bases: TGTGCCAGCAGCCAAGGACGGGACAGGGGGAATGAGCAGTTCTTC.

This chain uses TRBV4-1 with TRBJ1-6; TRBD1 is a possible D gene (6 bases). The CDR3 has 13 residues. Looked up from germline, CDR1 is MGHRA and CDR2 is YSYEKL. V lost 7 bases to trimming and J lost 5 bases, with 9 bases between them. In DNA form, the CDR3 reads TGCGCCAGCAACCGGGACAATAATTCACCCCTCCACTTT. Translated: CASNRDNNSPLHF.